This T cell receptor (beta chain) was documented in a study of human T cells and chemical hapten exposure. Study in general: Largely, small differences in pooled library volume made per-sample TCR yields vary. Study results and caveats: Sensitizing with DPC caused no change in TCRs above 1 in 1000 frequency. Large CDR3 similarity clusters arose significantly more often from expanded TCRs than from controls.

This clonotype was counted only a few times. Its target is unknown. In the original processing: Ranging from about 20,000 to 700,000, TCR counts per sample had a median value of about 96,000. MiXCR was run by TCRdb on the RACE reads, yielding one entry per CDR3 protein. The V and J calls and clone size come from TCRdb's table, not from the authors' own analysis. Here the sample spans a few hundred thousand distinct CDR3 sequences, around 7.3% being singletons. V was shortened by 1 base and J by 10 bases, with 20 bases between the two germline ends. CDR1 and CDR2 from the germline V gene are SGHRS and YFSETQ. This CDR3 has 15 amino acids. Time point specified: pre-sensitization, week 0. The treatment here: therapeutic diphenylcyclopropenone sensitization with weekly scalp DPC.

The genes are TRBV5-1 and TRBJ1-2; possible D gene TRBD1, 5 bases. This TCR was recovered from a man younger than 30 with alopecia areata. Some clones in this sample may be carry-over from other donors' samples. The sequences come from whole blood, collected in connection with sensitization to the hapten diphenylcyclopropenone (DPC). CDR3 sequence reads: CASSLPVYNPQDYTF. As DNA, the CDR3 is TGCGCCAGCAGCTTGCCTGTATACAACCCACAGGACTACACCTTC.